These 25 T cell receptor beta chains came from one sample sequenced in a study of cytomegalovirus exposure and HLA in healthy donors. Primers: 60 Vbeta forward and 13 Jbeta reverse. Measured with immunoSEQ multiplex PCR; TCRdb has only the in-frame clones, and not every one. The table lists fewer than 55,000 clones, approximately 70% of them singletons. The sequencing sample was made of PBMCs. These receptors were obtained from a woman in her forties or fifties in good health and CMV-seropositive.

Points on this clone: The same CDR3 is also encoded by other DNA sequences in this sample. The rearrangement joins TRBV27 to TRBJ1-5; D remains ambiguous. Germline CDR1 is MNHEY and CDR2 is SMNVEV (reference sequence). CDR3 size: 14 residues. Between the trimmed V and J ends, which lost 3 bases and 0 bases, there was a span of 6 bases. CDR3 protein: CASSLRYSNQPQHF. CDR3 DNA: TGTGCCAGCAGTTTGAGGTATAGCAATCAGCCCCAGCATTTT.

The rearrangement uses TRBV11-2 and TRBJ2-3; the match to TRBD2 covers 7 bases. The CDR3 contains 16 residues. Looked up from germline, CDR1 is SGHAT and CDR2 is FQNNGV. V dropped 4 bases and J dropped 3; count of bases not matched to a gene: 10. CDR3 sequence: CASSSFGLDSTDTQYF. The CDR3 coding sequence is TGTGCCAGCAGCTCCTTTGGACTAGACAGTACAGATACGCAGTATTTT.

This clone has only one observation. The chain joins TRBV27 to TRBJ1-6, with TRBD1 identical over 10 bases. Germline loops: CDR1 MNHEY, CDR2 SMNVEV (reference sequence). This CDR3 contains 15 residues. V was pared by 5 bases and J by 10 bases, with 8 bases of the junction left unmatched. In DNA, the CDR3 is TGTGCCAGCAGTATGACAGGGGGCTTTTGGTCACCCCTCCACTTT. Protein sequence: CASSMTGGFWSPLHF.

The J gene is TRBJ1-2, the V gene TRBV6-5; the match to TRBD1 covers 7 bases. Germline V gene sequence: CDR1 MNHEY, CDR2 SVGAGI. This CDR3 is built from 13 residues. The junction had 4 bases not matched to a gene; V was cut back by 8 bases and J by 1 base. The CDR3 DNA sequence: TGTGCCAGCTCTCAGGGGGTTAACTATGGCTACACCTTC. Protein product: CASSQGVNYGYTF.

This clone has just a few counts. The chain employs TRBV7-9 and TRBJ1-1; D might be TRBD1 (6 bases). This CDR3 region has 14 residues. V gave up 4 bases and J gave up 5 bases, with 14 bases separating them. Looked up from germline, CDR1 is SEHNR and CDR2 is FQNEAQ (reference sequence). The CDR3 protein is CASSSSGVRTEAFF. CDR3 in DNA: TGTGCCAGCAGCTCCTCAGGGGTTAGGACTGAAGCTTTCTTT.

CDR3: CASSSRLAGDNEQFF. The CDR3 DNA follows: TGTGCCAGCAGCTCCCGACTAGCGGGAGACAATGAGCAGTTCTTC. J is TRBJ2-1 and V is TRBV14; 12 bases are shared with TRBD2. CDR1 is SGHDN and CDR2 is FVKESK in the germline V gene. The CDR3 runs to 15 residues. Germline trimming cut 5 bases from V and 5 bases from J; bases unmatched to any gene: 4. The variable domain in full, completed from reference TRBV14 and TRBJ2-1, reads EAGVTQFPSHSVIEKGQTVTLRCDPISGHDNLYWYRRVMGKEIKFLLHFVKESKQDESGMPNNRFLAERTGGTYSTLKVQPAELEDSGVYFCASSSRLAGDNEQFFGPGTRLTVL.

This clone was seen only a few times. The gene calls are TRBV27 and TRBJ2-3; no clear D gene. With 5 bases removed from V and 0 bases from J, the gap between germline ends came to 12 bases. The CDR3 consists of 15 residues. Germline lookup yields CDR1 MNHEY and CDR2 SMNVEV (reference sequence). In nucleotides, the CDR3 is TGTGCCAGCAGTCCGACTCCGTTAAGCACAGATACGCAGTATTTT. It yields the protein CASSPTPLSTDTQYF.

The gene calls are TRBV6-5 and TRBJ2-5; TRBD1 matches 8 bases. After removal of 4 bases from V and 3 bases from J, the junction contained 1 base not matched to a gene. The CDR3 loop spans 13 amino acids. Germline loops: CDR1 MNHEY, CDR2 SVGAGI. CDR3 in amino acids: CASSWTGKETQYF. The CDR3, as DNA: TGTGCCAGCAGTTGGACAGGGAAAGAGACCCAGTACTTC.

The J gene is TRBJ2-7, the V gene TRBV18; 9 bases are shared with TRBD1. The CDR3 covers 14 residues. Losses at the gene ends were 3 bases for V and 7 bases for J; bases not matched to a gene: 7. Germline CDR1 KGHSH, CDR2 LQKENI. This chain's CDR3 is CASSPTGGLGEQYF. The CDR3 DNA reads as TGTGCCAGCTCACCGACAGGGGGGCTTGGGGAGCAGTACTTC.

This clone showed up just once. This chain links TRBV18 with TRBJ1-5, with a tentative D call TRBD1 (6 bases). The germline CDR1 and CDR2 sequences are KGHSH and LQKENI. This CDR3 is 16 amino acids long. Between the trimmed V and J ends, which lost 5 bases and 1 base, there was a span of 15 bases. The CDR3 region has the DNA TGTGCCAGCTCATCGCCCGCGGGGGGCAGCAATCAGCCCCAGCATTTT. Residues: CASSSPAGGSNQPQHF.

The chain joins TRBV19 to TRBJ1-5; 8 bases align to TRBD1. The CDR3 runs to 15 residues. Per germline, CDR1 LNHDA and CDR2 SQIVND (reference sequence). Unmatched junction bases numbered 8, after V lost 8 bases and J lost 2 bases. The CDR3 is CASGTPGQGNQPQHF. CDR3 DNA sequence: TGTGCCAGTGGAACACCGGGACAGGGCAATCAGCCCCAGCATTTT.

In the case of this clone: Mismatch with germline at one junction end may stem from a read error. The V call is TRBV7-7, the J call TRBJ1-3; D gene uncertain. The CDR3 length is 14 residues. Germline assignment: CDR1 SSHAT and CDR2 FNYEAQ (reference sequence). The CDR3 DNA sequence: TGTGCTAGCAGCTTATCTCCAGGTGGAAACACCATATATTTT. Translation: CASSLSPGGNTIYF.

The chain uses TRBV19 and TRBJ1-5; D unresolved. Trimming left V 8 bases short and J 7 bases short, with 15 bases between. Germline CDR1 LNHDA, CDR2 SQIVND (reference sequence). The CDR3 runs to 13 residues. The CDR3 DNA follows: TGTGCCAGTCGGGCTACGTGGGAGCAGCCCCAGCATTTT. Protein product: CASRATWEQPQHF.

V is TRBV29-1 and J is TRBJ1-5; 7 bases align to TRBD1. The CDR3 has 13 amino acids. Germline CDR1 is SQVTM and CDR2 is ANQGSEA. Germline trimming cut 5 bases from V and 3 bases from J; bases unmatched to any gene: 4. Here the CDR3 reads CSVRTGHNQPQHF. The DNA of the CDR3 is TGCAGCGTTAGGACAGGTCACAATCAGCCCCAGCATTTT.

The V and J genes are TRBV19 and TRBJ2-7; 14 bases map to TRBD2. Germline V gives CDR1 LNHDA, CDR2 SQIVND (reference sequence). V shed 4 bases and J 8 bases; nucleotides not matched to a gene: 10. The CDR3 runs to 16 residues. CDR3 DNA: TGTGCCAGTAGTACCCCAGGGACTAGCGGGAGATCGAAGCAGTACTTC. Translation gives CASSTPGTSGRSKQYF.

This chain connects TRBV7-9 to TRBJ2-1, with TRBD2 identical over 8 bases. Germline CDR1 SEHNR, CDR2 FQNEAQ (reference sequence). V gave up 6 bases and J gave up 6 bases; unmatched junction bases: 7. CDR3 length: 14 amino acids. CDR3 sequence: CASRIAGTANEQFF. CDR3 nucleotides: TGTGCCAGCAGGATAGCGGGGACGGCCAATGAGCAGTTCTTC.

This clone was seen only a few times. As DNA, the CDR3 is TGTGCCTGGACGGGGGGCCCCTATGGCTACACCTTC. This sequence encodes CAWTGGPYGYTF. The chain recombines TRBV30 with TRBJ1-2, with D perhaps TRBD1 (6 bases). Germline lookup yields CDR1 GTSNPN and CDR2 SVGIG (reference sequence). The V end was cut by 4 bases, the J end by 4 bases, with 10 bases between. This CDR3 region has 12 residues.

The CDR3 DNA is TGTGCCAGCTCACCCCTTGGGCGGGGGGGGTATGAGCAGTTCTTC. Encoded protein: CASSPLGRGGYEQFF. The genes are TRBV18 and TRBJ2-1; 9 positions agree with TRBD2. The CDR3 has 15 residues. Germline V CDR1 and CDR2: KGHSH, LQKENI. The V and J ends lost 3 bases and 8 bases, in that order; junction bases with no gene match: 8.

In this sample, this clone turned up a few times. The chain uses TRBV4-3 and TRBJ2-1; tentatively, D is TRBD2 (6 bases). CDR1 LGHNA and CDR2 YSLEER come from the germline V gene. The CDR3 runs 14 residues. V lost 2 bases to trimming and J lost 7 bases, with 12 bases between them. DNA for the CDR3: TGCGCCAGCAGCCAACCCGGGACTGCAAATGAGCAGTTCTTC. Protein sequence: CASSQPGTANEQFF.

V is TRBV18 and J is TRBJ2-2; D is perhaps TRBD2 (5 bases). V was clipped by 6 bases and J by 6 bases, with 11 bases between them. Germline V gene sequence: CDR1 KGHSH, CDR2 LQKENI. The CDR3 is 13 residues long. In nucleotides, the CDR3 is TGTGCCAGCTCGCCGGACGGGGCCGGGGAGCTGTTTTTT. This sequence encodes CASSPDGAGELFF.

CDR3 loop: CASSSNPQVNEQFF. CDR3 nucleotides: TGTGCCAGCAGTTCCAACCCCCAGGTAAATGAGCAGTTCTTC. This chain joins TRBV27 and TRBJ2-1; D is ambiguous. Trimming pared 4 bases from V and 7 bases from J, leaving 14 bases between. From germline, CDR1 is MNHEY and CDR2 SMNVEV (reference sequence). CDR3 length: 14 amino acids.

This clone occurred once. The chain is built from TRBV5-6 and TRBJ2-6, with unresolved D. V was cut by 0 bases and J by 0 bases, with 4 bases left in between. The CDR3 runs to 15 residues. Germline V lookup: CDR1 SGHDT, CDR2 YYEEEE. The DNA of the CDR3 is TGTGCCAGCAGCTTGGGGGCCTCTGGGGCCAACGTCCTGACTTTC. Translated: CASSLGASGANVLTF.

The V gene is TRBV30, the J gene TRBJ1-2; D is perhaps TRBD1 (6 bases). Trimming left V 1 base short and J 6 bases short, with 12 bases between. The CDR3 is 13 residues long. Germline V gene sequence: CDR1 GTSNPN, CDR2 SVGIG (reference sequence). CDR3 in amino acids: CAWSDRAWDGYTF. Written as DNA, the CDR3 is TGTGCCTGGAGTGACAGGGCTTGGGATGGCTACACCTTC. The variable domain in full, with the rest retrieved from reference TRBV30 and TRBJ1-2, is SQTIHQWPATLVQPVGSPLSLECTVEGTSNPNLYWYRQAAGRGLQLLFYSVGIGQISSEVPQNLSASRPQDRQFILSSKKLLLSDSGFYLCAWSDRAWDGYTFGSGTRLTVV.

The chain's CDR3 is CASSDRGEAFF. In DNA, the CDR3 is TGTGCCAGCAGTGACAGGGGTGAAGCTTTCTTT. The rearrangement uses TRBV6-4 and TRBJ1-1, with D perhaps matching TRBD1 (5 bases). CDR3 length: 11 amino acids. Trimming took off 2 bases at V and 7 bases at J, with 5 bases between the two ends. CDR1 is MRHNA, CDR2 SNTAGT, per germline.

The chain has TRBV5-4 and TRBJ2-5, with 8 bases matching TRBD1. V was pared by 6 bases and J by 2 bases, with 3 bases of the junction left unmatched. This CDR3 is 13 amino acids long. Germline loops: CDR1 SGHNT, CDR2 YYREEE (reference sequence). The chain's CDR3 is CASTRDRQETQYF. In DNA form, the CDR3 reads TGTGCCAGCACCCGGGACAGGCAAGAGACCCAGTACTTC.